The 5 T cell receptor beta chains listed next were all sequenced from one sample in a study of cytomegalovirus exposure and HLA in healthy donors. The PCR contained 60 Vbeta and 13 Jbeta primers. Sequencing was performed with immunoSEQ multiplex PCR; in TCRdb, only in-frame clones are kept and a portion is missing. The data contain 200,000 or so clones, more than 85% of them singletons. What was sequenced was PBMCs. Every receptor here comes from a girl less than two years old in good health and CMV-seronegative.

This clone was observed a handful of times. The chain links TRBV28 to TRBJ2-7; D remains ambiguous. Trimming left V 2 bases short and J 0 bases short, with 11 bases between. This CDR3 contains 15 residues. Germline values: CDR1 MDHEN, CDR2 SYDVKM. CDR3 region: CASSLSRSSSYEQYF. The DNA of the CDR3 is TGTGCCAGCAGTTTAAGTAGATCAAGCTCCTACGAGCAGTACTTC. Full variable domain (remainder filled in from reference TRBV28 and TRBJ2-7): DVKVTQSSRYLVKRTGEKVFLECVQDMDHENMFWYRQDPGLGLRLIYFSYDVKMKEKGDIPEGYSVSREKKERFSLILESASTNQTSMYLCASSLSRSSSYEQYFGPGTRLTVT.

This rearrangement joins TRBV5-4 to TRBJ1-6; 10 bases align to TRBD1. Per the germline V gene, CDR1 is SGHNT and CDR2 is YYREEE (reference sequence). V shed 4 bases, J shed 7 bases, and the junction held 5 bases outside the gene matches. The CDR3 extends over 15 amino acids. Written as DNA, the CDR3 is TGTGCCAGCAGCCCTAAGGACAGGGGGAATTCACCCCTCCACTTT. It translates to CASSPKDRGNSPLHF.

The J gene is TRBJ2-2, the V gene TRBV9, with TRBD2 matching over 14 bases. The junction had 2 bases not matched to a gene; V was cut back by 4 bases and J by 6 bases. The CDR3 covers 15 residues. Per germline, CDR1 SGDLS and CDR2 YYNGEE. CDR3 protein: CASSSTSGGAGELFF. The CDR3 DNA sequence: TGTGCCAGCAGCTCGACTAGCGGGGGGGCCGGGGAGCTGTTTTTT.

The chain joins TRBV18 to TRBJ1-3, with D unclear. V lost 3 bases, J lost 4 bases, and 10 bases lay in between. In germline, CDR1 is KGHSH, CDR2 LQKENI. This CDR3 contains 14 residues. CDR3: CASSPAPRGNTIYF. DNA of the CDR3: TGTGCCAGCTCACCTGCGCCCCGGGGAAACACCATATATTTT.

The sample holds a few counts of this clone. J is TRBJ2-7 and V is TRBV4-2; D is ambiguous. Deletions cut 1 base from V and 3 bases from J, with 4 bases between. The CDR3 is 12 amino acids. In germline, CDR1 is LGHNA, CDR2 YNFKEQ. The DNA for the CDR3 is TGTGCCAGCAGCCAAGCGGGCTACGAGCAGTACTTC. It encodes CASSQAGYEQYF.